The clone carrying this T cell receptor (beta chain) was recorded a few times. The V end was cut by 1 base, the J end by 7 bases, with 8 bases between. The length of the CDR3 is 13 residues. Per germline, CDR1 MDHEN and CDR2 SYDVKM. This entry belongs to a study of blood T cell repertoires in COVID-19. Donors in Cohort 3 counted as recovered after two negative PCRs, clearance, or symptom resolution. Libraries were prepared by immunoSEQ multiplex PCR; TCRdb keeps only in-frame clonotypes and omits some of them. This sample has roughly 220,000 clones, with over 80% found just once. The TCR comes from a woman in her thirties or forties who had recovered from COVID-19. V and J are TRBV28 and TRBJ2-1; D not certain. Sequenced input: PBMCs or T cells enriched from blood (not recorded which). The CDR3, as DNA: TGTGCCAGCAGTTTATTAGCCCGTAATGAGCAGTTCTTC. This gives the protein CASSLLARNEQFF. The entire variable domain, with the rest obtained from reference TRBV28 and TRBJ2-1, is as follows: DVKVTQSSRYLVKRTGEKVFLECVQDMDHENMFWYRQDPGLGLRLIYFSYDVKMKEKGDIPEGYSVSREKKERFSLILESASTNQTSMYLCASSLLARNEQFFGPGTRLTVL.